The sequence of this T cell receptor beta chain was determined in a study of T cells in women clearing cervical HPV infection (dated by TCRdb to 2016 to 2018). A note on the overall study: The cases were 25 to 30 women with histologically confirmed HPV16-related CIN3 or worse, and 2 of those women had invasive cancers. The roughly 23 controls were women who cleared a single incident HPV16 infection within 12 months without developing precancer or cancer. Cases and controls were matched on year of sample collection and on age within five years. In the parent cohort, 10,049 women aged 18 or older were enrolled in Guanacaste, Costa Rica, during about 1992 to 1994 and then followed for around seven years. Case blood was taken at the visit when the lesion was first identified, whereas control blood was taken when infection was no longer detected. Among cases, blood sampling came a median of nearly 150 days after lesion detection, with an interquartile range of roughly 80 to 220 days. Because only a few women had HLA typing data, the possibility that HLA type acted as a confounder could not be ruled out. This exploratory proof-of-principle case-control study, nested within the Guanacaste HPV Natural History Study in Costa Rica, compared TCR repertoires among women with different cervical HPV16 outcomes. Cases had a median age of almost 35 years and controls had a median age of approximately 38, with no significant differences in baseline characteristics. As quality controls, five blinded duplicates were added to each group, bringing the total to 60 or so samples made up of roughly 50 participants and 10 or so replicates.

CDR1 is given as GTSNPN and CDR2 as SVGIG, both from the germline V gene (reference sequence). The CDR3, cysteine through phenylalanine, is 12 amino acids long. The 27 bases shown cover part of the CDR3, and their frame starts at base 1. The immunoSEQ assay used multiplex PCR to amplify TCR beta CDR3 regions from an average of roughly 1,200 ng of genomic DNA per sample. Primer bias was corrected in the assay by using a complete synthetic TCR repertoire to establish an amplification baseline. Amplicons were sequenced on the Illumina platform. The source study handled its data this way. Sequence errors were corrected by clustering with frequency ratios and a modified nearest-neighbor algorithm, and the sequences were then analyzed in the immunoSEQ Analyzer using IMGT gene definitions. TCR richness and evenness were averaged over 20 rarefaction repeats at each rarefaction depth, excluding samples with fewer sequences than the depth. Relative abundances of V, D and J genes were compared between groups using Wilcoxon rank sum tests, with FDR correction applied. An intraclass correlation of just under 96% for TCR richness and an average of about 73% across some 70 gene segments were obtained from the blinded duplicates. As stored in TCRdb, this immuneACCESS dataset retains in-frame rearrangements with V and J assigned. A fraction of the clones does not appear; measured against another copy, unresolved V genes explain less than half of the discrepancy, and the remainder lacks a known reason. D and trimming come from the DNA, and the V and J calls and clone size come from that table. This sample's listing comprises 25,000 to 35,000 clones. The top ten clonotypes cover approximately 20% of the sample.

Study-wide findings and limitations: Lower TRBV6-7 relative abundance was observed in cases than in controls (around 0.1% versus 0.15%; Bonferroni P = 0.0008). CIN3+ cases had significantly higher TCR repertoire richness than controls across sequencing depths, but evenness did not differ between the groups. Because the number of T cells per sample was unknown, the richness differences could reflect varying T-cell content rather than repertoire biology. Because of the cross-sectional design, the study could not determine whether the associations came before infection or resulted from infection, and neither effector/memory subsets nor HPV-specific T cells were isolated. Cases were distinguished from controls with an estimated AUC of about 0.8 by random forest classifiers combining richness and V gene abundances.

A note on this clone: Its antigen is still unknown. The read ends 3 residues before the CDR3 terminus; that terminus is restored from the germline J gene.

Every participant had a single incident cervical HPV16 infection, and prevalent HPV16 infections were excluded. Cervical HPV DNA was detected by MY09/MY11 PCR and genotyped by dot-blot hybridization. More than 14 mL of heparinized blood were centrifuged, and the buffy coat was split into aliquots, frozen at -30 degrees C, and then kept at -80 degrees C. QIAGEN kits were used to extract genomic DNA from buffy coat specimens. The sequence was obtained from a woman between 18 and 69 years old with a cervical HPV16 infection that either progressed to CIN3+ or cleared (not recorded which). The sequenced sample was blood buffy coat. This chain is built from TRBV30 and TRBJ1-2; the D segment could be TRBD1, given 5 matching bases. The CDR3 in this case is CADGKEGLGYTF. The covered CDR3 bases are TGTGCCGACGGAAAAGAGGGGCTCGGC.